Following are 27 T cell receptor beta chains from one sample sequenced in a study of blood T cell repertoires in COVID-19. The data were produced by immunoSEQ multiplex PCR, yet TCRdb's version contains in-frame clones alone and is incomplete. The repertoire holds over 25,000 clones, with 80% to 90% as singletons. Material: peripheral blood. The receptors derive from a man aged 55 to 70 with acute or convalescent COVID-19.

The V and J genes are TRBV13 and TRBJ1-4; D is undetermined. Trimming left V 5 bases short and J 8 bases short, with 15 bases between. The CDR3 covers 14 residues. The germline V gene has CDR1 PRHDT and CDR2 FYEKMQ (reference sequence). The CDR3 loop is CASSEVAQGEKLFF. As DNA, the CDR3 is TGTGCCAGCAGCGAGGTTGCCCAAGGAGAAAAACTGTTTTTT.

This clone was recorded once. V gene TRBV4-2 combines with J gene TRBJ1-2; 9 bases match TRBD1. The V segment lost 3 bases and the J segment 4 bases; nucleotides outside the gene matches: 6. CDR1 is LGHNA, CDR2 YNFKEQ, per germline. This CDR3 has 15 residues. The CDR3 DNA follows: TGTGCCAGCAGCCAGGCACAGGGGGCTGGCTATGGCTACACCTTC. This translates into CASSQAQGAGYGYTF.

The V call is TRBV7-8, the J call TRBJ2-3; 15 bases align to TRBD2. Germline V lookup: CDR1 SGHVS, CDR2 FQNEAQ. Trimming removed 5 bases from V and 1 base from J; junction bases left unmatched: 4. CDR3 length: 17 residues. The DNA for the CDR3 is TGTGCCAGCAGCCCGGGGACTAGCGGGGGGCGCACAGATACGCAGTATTTT. This translates into CASSPGTSGGRTDTQYF.

In its sample, this clone was seen once. The chain is built from TRBV28 and TRBJ2-5; TRBD2 aligns across 10 bases. With V trimmed by 5 bases and J by 1 base, 13 bases remained unmatched. Germline CDR1 reads MDHEN; CDR2 reads SYDVKM. The CDR3 length is 18 residues. CDR3 in amino acids: CASSPGLAKRKPQETQYF. The CDR3, as DNA: TGTGCCAGCAGTCCGGGACTAGCGAAGAGAAAGCCCCAAGAGACCCAGTACTTC.

The chain combines TRBV4-1 with TRBJ2-2; weak D call: TRBD1 (6 bases). There are 16 residues in the CDR3. Trimming took 0 bases from V and 5 from J, leaving 13 bases between them. The germline V gene encodes CDR1 MGHRA and CDR2 YSYEKL. The chain's CDR3 is CASSQDLNRVTGELFF. The CDR3 nucleotides are TGCGCCAGCAGCCAAGACCTAAACAGGGTTACCGGGGAGCTGTTTTTT.

The V and J genes are TRBV3-1 (or the pseudogene TRBV3-2) and TRBJ1-1; D is uncertain. CDR1 and CDR2 (germline): LGHDT, YNNKEL (reference sequence). Trimming left V 5 bases short and J 0 bases short, with 13 bases between. The CDR3 consists of 15 residues. CDR3 DNA: TGTGCCAGCAGCTGGGGAGGCCTCATGAACACTGAAGCTTTCTTT. Translating gives CASSWGGLMNTEAFF.

The chain has TRBV7-9 and TRBJ2-7; 9 positions match TRBD1. Unmatched junction bases numbered 7, after V lost 5 bases and J lost 2 bases. CDR1 SEHNR and CDR2 FQNEAQ come from the germline V gene (reference sequence). The CDR3 totals 15 residues. The CDR3 DNA is TGTGCCAGCAGCCCGGGACAGGGCGGAACCTACGAGCAGTACTTC. Translated, it gives CASSPGQGGTYEQYF.

The V and J genes are TRBV13 and TRBJ1-1, with D uncertain. The V gene's germline CDR1 is PRHDT and CDR2 FYEKMQ (reference sequence). This CDR3 has 13 residues. V was cut by 8 bases and J by 1 base, with 11 bases left in between. The CDR3 is CASAGEENTEAFF. The CDR3 nucleotides read TGTGCCAGCGCGGGAGAGGAGAACACTGAAGCTTTCTTT. The whole variable domain, remainder taken from reference TRBV13 and TRBJ1-1, is AAGVIQSPRHLIKEKRETATLKCYPIPRHDTVYWYQQGPGQDPQFLISFYEKMQSDKGSIPDRFSAQQFSDYHSELNMSSLELGDSALYFCASAGEENTEAFFGQGTRLTVV.

The chain has TRBV6-4 and TRBJ1-1; D is unclear. The V end lost 5 bases, the J end lost 1 base, and 11 bases lay between the germline ends. There are 14 residues in the CDR3. Germline CDR1 and CDR2: MRHNA and SNTAGT. The CDR3 here is CASSKEVRNTEAFF. The DNA for the CDR3 is TGTGCCAGCAGTAAAGAGGTGAGGAACACTGAAGCTTTCTTT.

The chain joins TRBV29-1 to TRBJ2-1; 7 bases align to TRBD2. The germline V gene encodes CDR1 SQVTM and CDR2 ANQGSEA. V dropped 6 bases and J dropped 4; count of bases not matched to a gene: 12. CDR3 size: 15 residues. Here the CDR3 DNA reads TGCAGCGTCGCAGGACAACAGCGGGGATACAATGAGCAGTTCTTC. It is translated as CSVAGQQRGYNEQFF.

The chain has TRBV7-3 and TRBJ2-7, with 7 bases identical to TRBD2. In germline, CDR1 is SGHTA, CDR2 FQGTGA. CDR3 length: 13 residues. V lost 5 bases to trimming and J lost 5 bases; unmatched junction nucleotides: 6. CDR3 region: CASSPTSENEQYF. The CDR3, as DNA: TGTGCCAGCAGCCCAACTAGCGAGAACGAGCAGTACTTC.

This clone was detected only once. J is TRBJ2-1 and V is TRBV19; 8 bases line up with TRBD1. The CDR3 has 16 amino acids. The V gene end was trimmed by 4 bases and the J gene end by 0 bases; junction bases not matched to a gene: 5. The V gene's germline CDR1 is LNHDA and CDR2 SQIVND (reference sequence). The CDR3 DNA sequence: TGTGCCAGTAGTAGGAGAGACAGGGGCTCCTACAATGAGCAGTTCTTC. It translates to CASSRRDRGSYNEQFF.

The chain joins TRBV7-9 to TRBJ2-3; 10 bases are a match to TRBD2. Germline V lookup: CDR1 SEHNR, CDR2 FQNEAQ (reference sequence). The V segment lost 4 bases and the J segment 3 bases; nucleotides outside the gene matches: 4. The CDR3 is 15 residues long. The CDR3 nucleotides read TGTGCCAGCAGCTCTGGACTAGCGGAAACAGATACGCAGTATTTT. Translated: CASSSGLAETDTQYF.

The chain recombines TRBV21-1 with TRBJ2-3; the tabulated D call, TRBD1, remains unverified against the DNA. TRBV21-1 is given as a pseudogene. The CDR3 has 15 amino acids. CDR3 sequence reads: CASSCNRGITDTQYF. For the CDR3, the DNA is TGTGCCAGCAGCTGCAACAGGGGTATCACAGATACGCAGTATTTT.

V and J are TRBV10-3 and TRBJ1-1, with 9 bases identical to TRBD1. Germline V gives CDR1 ENHRY, CDR2 SYGVKD. The CDR3 consists of 15 residues. V lost 3 bases, J lost 6 bases, and 8 bases stayed unmatched. The CDR3 spells CAISDLGQGRAEAFF. CDR3 DNA: TGTGCCATCAGTGATTTGGGACAGGGTCGCGCTGAAGCTTTCTTT.

The V call is TRBV7-8, the J call TRBJ2-7; TRBD1 matches 10 bases. The CDR3 is 15 amino acids. Germline V gene data show CDR1 as SGHVS and CDR2 as FQNEAQ. The J segment lost 3 bases and the V segment lost 5 bases, leaving 7 bases of the junction unmatched. This CDR3 reads CASSGSDRGYYEQYF. The CDR3 DNA sequence: TGTGCCAGCAGCGGATCGGACAGGGGGTACTACGAGCAGTACTTC.

The V call is TRBV5-4, the J call TRBJ2-7; 7 bases agree with TRBD1. In germline, CDR1 is SGHNT, CDR2 YYREEE (reference sequence). This CDR3 is built from 13 residues. After removal of 6 bases from V and 0 bases from J, the junction contained 3 bases not matched to a gene. This CDR3 reads CASTRQGSYEQYF. The DNA for the CDR3 is TGTGCCAGCACTCGACAGGGCTCCTACGAGCAGTACTTC.

This clone was seen only once. The gene calls are TRBV15 and TRBJ1-5, with a weak D call TRBD1 (6 bases). Germline CDR1 reads LNHNV; CDR2 reads YYDKDF (reference sequence). The ends were cut back, 5 bases at V and 1 base at J, with 18 bases in the middle. The CDR3 spans 17 residues. CDR3 in DNA: TGTGCCACCAGCGTCGGCAGGGGCTCACCGAGCAATCAGCCCCAGCATTTT. Protein product: CATSVGRGSPSNQPQHF.

This rearrangement joins TRBV18 to TRBJ1-6; unclear D gene. The CDR3 extends over 13 amino acids. With 2 bases removed from V and 7 bases from J, the gap between germline ends came to 6 bases. The germline CDR1 and CDR2 sequences are KGHSH and LQKENI. This CDR3 reads CASSPGENSPLHF. The DNA of the CDR3 is TGTGCCAGCTCACCAGGGGAGAATTCACCCCTCCACTTT.

This chain uses TRBV2 with TRBJ1-5, with 7 positions matching TRBD1. The CDR3 loop spans 15 amino acids. Trimming cost V 5 bases and J 2 bases; bases outside gene matches: 6. CDR1 is SNHLY and CDR2 is FYNNEI in the germline V gene. The CDR3 sequence is CASSSTGMGNQPQHF. The CDR3 DNA reads as TGTGCCAGCAGTTCGACAGGGATGGGCAATCAGCCCCAGCATTTT.

The chain couples TRBV6-2 or TRBV6-3 to TRBJ1-6, with 9 nucleotides matching TRBD1. Germline loops: CDR1 MNHEY, CDR2 SVGEGT. V shed 2 bases, J shed 10 bases, and the junction held 3 bases outside the gene matches. This CDR3 is 14 amino acids long. The CDR3: CASSYGQGNSPLHF. CDR3 coding DNA: TGTGCCAGCAGTTACGGACAGGGGAACTCACCCCTCCACTTT.

This rearrangement joins TRBV18 to TRBJ1-1; perhaps TRBD1 as D (5 bases). Germline V gives CDR1 KGHSH, CDR2 LQKENI. CDR3 length: 13 residues. V lost 3 bases and J 6 bases, leaving 11 bases between the germline ends. CDR3 sequence reads: CASSPGTKSEAFF. Here the CDR3 DNA reads TGTGCCAGCTCACCCGGGACTAAGTCTGAAGCTTTCTTT.

The chain links TRBV24-1 to TRBJ1-4, with TRBD1 as a possible D gene (5 bases). CDR1 and CDR2 (germline): KGHDR, SFDVKD. V was trimmed by 3 bases and J by 10 bases, leaving 8 bases between them. This CDR3 has 12 residues. As DNA, the CDR3 is TGTGCCACCAGTGATCAGGGCGGAAAACTGTTTTTT. Translated, it gives CATSDQGGKLFF.

The rearrangement joins TRBV6-1 to TRBJ1-4, with D uncertain. Germline V gives CDR1 MNHNS, CDR2 SASEGT. Trimming removed 2 bases at V and 5 bases at J, with 9 bases between. The CDR3 runs to 14 residues. The CDR3 protein is CASSELTGNEKLFF. The CDR3 DNA is TGTGCCAGCAGTGAATTGACGGGAAATGAAAAACTGTTTTTT.

The genes are TRBV19 and TRBJ2-2; D not resolved. The CDR3 extends over 13 amino acids. Trimming cost V 7 bases and J 2 bases, with 8 bases left between them. Per the germline V gene, CDR1 is LNHDA and CDR2 is SQIVND (reference sequence). In nucleotides, the CDR3 is TGTGCCAGTAACGATCTAAACACCGGGGAGCTGTTTTTT. It codes for CASNDLNTGELFF.

The chain couples TRBV5-4 to TRBJ2-7, with TRBD1 as a possible D gene (6 bases). The CDR3 runs to 14 residues. Germline assignment: CDR1 SGHNT and CDR2 YYREEE (reference sequence). The V end lost 1 base, the J end lost 3 bases, and 11 bases lay between the germline ends. Written as DNA, the CDR3 is TGTGCCAGCAGCTTGATCGGACAGAACTACGAGCAGTACTTC. Translated, it gives CASSLIGQNYEQYF.

The chain recombines TRBV28 with TRBJ1-5; 10 bases are shared with TRBD1. Per germline, CDR1 MDHEN and CDR2 SYDVKM. Unmatched junction bases numbered 3, after V lost 6 bases and J lost 1 base. This CDR3 region has 15 residues. The CDR3 protein is CASRTGGSSNQPQHF. DNA of the CDR3: TGTGCCAGCAGGACAGGGGGCTCGAGCAATCAGCCCCAGCATTTT.